The 6 T cell receptor beta chains in this list originate from one sample, sequenced in a study of blood T cells in healthy people across ages (dated by TCRdb to the mid-2010s). The library relied on 5' RACE. Data came from an Illumina HiSeq 2500. A second about 7 to 12 cycle PCR used a sample-barcoded 5' primer and a J-beta primer mix. TCRdb's own reprocessing of the public reads used fastp at Q25 and MiXCR and kept productive beta chains. Rows are combined by CDR3 protein, so each entry shows the most common genes and DNA. The sample has about a million distinct CDR3 sequences on record, roughly 47% of them singletons. Jointly, the top ten make up over 20% of the sample. Sequenced material: blood. The receptors originated from a woman aged 60 to 75 in good health.

This chain connects TRBV20-1 to TRBJ2-5; possible D gene TRBD1, 5 bases. V gave up 2 bases and J gave up 2 bases, with 9 bases separating them. This CDR3 spans 13 amino acids. Per the germline V gene, CDR1 is DFQATT and CDR2 is SNEGSKA (reference sequence). CDR3 residues: CSARRQPQETQYF. For the CDR3, the DNA is TGCAGTGCTAGAAGACAGCCACAAGAGACCCAGTACTTC.

The chain is built from TRBV6-2 or TRBV6-3 and TRBJ2-1; the D call may be TRBD1 or TRBD2 (5 bases each). This CDR3 is built from 16 residues. The germline CDR1 and CDR2 sequences are MNHEY and SVGEGT. The V end was cut by 7 bases, the J end by 2 bases, with 18 bases between. CDR3 DNA: TGTGCCAGCAACGTGAACAGGAGGAGCCCCTACAATGAGCAGTTCTTC. Residues: CASNVNRRSPYNEQFF.

At least ten counts were recorded for this clonotype. This chain joins TRBV2 and TRBJ2-7, with D perhaps matching TRBD2 (6 bases). This CDR3 is 14 amino acids long. The V end was cut by 11 bases, the J end by 6 bases, with 23 bases between. CDR1 and CDR2 (germline): SNHLY, FYNNEI. CDR3 protein: CAGSGARGLSEQYF. CDR3 bases: TGTGCCGGTAGTGGGGCGCGGGGTCTCTCCGAGCAGTACTTC.

This rearrangement joins TRBV4-3 to TRBJ2-1; the match to TRBD1 covers 12 bases. J was trimmed by 2 bases and V by 4 bases; bases with no gene match: 0. This CDR3 is built from 15 residues. The germline CDR1 and CDR2 sequences are LGHNA and YSLEER. The CDR3 spells CASSRDRGPYNEQFF. The DNA for the CDR3 is TGCGCCAGCAGCCGGGACAGGGGGCCCTACAATGAGCAGTTCTTC.

There are a few counts of this clonotype. V gene TRBV2 combines with J gene TRBJ2-7; 7 nucleotides align to TRBD2. The CDR3 is 12 amino acids. From germline, CDR1 is SNHLY and CDR2 FYNNEI. V shed 8 bases and J 8 bases; nucleotides not matched to a gene: 9. The CDR3 coding sequence is TGTGCCAGCGGAGGGAGGGTGAGGAAGCAGTACTTC. This translates into CASGGRVRKQYF.

CDR3 loop: CASSLRRTGQGNEQYF. Written as DNA, the CDR3 is TGTGCCAGCAGCTTACGGAGGACAGGTCAGGGCAATGAGCAGTACTTC. The gene calls are TRBV11-2 and TRBJ2-7; 7 bases fit TRBD1. V shed 2 bases, J shed 7 bases, and the junction held 14 bases outside the gene matches. This CDR3 has 16 amino acids. Germline V gene lookup returns CDR1 SGHAT and CDR2 FQNNGV.